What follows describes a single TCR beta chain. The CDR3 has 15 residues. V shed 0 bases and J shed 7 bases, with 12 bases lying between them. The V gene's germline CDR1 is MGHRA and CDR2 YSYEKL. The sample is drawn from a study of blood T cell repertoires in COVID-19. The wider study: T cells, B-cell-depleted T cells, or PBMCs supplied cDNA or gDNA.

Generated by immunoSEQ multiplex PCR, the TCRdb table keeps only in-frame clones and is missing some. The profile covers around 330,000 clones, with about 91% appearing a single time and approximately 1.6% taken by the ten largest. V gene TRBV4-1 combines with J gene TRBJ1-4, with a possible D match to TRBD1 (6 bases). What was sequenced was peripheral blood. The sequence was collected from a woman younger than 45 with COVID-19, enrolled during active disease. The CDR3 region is CASSQDGAGVEKLFF. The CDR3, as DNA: TGCGCCAGCAGCCAAGATGGGGCAGGGGTTGAAAAACTGTTTTTT.